The clone carrying this T cell receptor (beta chain) came up a few times. Its antigen is as yet unknown. These data are taken from a study of T cell repertoires in cytomegalovirus infection. Study summary: Indications of both CMV infection and matching HLA type were provided by public TCR beta signatures.

TCRdb redid the calling of the reads with MiXCR, one entry per CDR3 protein. The table lists hundreds of thousands of distinct CDR3 sequences, roughly 26% of them singletons. Whole-study findings and limits: HLA-C-restricted CMV-specific TCR beta clonotypes prevailed in the ex vivo response. Public TCR beta family frequency separated CMV-and-HLA carriers, including in an independent cohort.

This receptor was obtained from a human donor in good health (CMV status not recorded). Some clones in this sample may be carry-over from other donors' samples. The sample comprised CD8+ T cells from PBMCs.

The CDR3 DNA sequence: TGTGCCAGCAGTCCCGGTCGGCCCCAGCATTTT. Its protein product is CASSPGRPQHF. The chain is built from TRBV28 and TRBJ1-5; the D is unclear. The V gene lost 5 bases and the J gene lost 9 bases, with 8 bases spanning the gap. The CDR3 loop spans 11 amino acids. The germline CDR1 and CDR2 sequences are MDHEN and SYDVKM.